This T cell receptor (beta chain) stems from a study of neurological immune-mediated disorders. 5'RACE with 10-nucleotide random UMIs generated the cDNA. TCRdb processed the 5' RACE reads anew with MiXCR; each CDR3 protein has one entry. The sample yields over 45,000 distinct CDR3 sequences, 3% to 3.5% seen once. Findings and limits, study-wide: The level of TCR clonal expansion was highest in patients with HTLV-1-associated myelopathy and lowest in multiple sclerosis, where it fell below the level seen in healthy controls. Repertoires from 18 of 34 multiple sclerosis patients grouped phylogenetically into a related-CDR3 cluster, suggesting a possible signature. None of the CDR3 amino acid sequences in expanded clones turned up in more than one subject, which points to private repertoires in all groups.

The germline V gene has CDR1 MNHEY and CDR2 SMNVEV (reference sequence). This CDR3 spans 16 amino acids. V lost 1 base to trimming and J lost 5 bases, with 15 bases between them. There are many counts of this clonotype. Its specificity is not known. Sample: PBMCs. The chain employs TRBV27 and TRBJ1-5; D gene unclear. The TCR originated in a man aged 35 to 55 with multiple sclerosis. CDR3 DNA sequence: TGTGCCAGCAGTTTATGGGCAGGCAAAAGGGATCAGCCCCAGCATTTT. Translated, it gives CASSLWAGKRDQPQHF.